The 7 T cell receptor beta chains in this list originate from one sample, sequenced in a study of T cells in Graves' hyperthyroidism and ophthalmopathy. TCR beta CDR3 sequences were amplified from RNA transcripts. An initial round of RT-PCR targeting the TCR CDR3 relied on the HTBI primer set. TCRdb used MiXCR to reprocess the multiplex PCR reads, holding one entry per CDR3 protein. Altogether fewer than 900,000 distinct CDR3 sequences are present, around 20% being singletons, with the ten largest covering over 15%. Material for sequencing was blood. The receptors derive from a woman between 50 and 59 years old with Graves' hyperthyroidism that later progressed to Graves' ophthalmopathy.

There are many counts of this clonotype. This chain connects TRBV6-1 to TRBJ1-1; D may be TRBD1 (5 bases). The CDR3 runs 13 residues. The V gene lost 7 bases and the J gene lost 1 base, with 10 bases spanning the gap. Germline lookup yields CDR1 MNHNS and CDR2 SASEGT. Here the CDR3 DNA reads TGTGCCAGCATCCTCGACAGGAACACTGAAGCTTTCTTT. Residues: CASILDRNTEAFF.

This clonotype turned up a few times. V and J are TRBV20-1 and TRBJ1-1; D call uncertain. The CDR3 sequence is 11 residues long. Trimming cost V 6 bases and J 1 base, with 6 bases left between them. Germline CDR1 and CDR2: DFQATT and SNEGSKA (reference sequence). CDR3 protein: CSALGNTEAFF. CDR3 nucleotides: TGCAGTGCCCTAGGGAACACTGAAGCTTTCTTT.

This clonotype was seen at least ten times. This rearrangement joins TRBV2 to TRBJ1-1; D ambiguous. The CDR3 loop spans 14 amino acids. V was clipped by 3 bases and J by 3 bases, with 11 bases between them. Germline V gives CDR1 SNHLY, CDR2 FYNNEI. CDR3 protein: CASSDVPMDTEAFF. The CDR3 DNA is TGTGCCAGCAGTGATGTACCCATGGACACTGAAGCTTTCTTT.

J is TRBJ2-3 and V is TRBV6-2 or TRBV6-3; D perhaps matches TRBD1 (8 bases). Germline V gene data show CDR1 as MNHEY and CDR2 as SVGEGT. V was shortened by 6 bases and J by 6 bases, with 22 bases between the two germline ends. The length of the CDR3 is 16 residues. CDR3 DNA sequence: TGTGCCAGCAGAAATCACAGGGGGGGCGGTCGGGATACGCAGTATTTT. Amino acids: CASRNHRGGGRDTQYF.

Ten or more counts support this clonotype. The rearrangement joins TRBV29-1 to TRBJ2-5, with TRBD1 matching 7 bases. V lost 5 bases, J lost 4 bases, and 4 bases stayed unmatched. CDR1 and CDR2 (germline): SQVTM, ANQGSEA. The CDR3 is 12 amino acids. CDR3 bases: TGCAGCGTTACTCGACAGGGAGAGACCCAGTACTTC. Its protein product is CSVTRQGETQYF.

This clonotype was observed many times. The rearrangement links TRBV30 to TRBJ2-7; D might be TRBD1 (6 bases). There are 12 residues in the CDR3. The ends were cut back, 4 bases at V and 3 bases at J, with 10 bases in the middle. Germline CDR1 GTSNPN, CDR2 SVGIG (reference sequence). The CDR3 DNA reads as TGTGCCTGGACGGACAGAAACTACGAGCAGTACTTC. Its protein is CAWTDRNYEQYF.

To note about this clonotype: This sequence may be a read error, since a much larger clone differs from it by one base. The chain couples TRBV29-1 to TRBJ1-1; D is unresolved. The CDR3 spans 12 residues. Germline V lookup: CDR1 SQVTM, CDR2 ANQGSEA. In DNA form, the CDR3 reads TGCAGCGTTGATGTTTCCCGGCAGCTCGCTTCCTTT. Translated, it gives CSVDVSRQLASF.